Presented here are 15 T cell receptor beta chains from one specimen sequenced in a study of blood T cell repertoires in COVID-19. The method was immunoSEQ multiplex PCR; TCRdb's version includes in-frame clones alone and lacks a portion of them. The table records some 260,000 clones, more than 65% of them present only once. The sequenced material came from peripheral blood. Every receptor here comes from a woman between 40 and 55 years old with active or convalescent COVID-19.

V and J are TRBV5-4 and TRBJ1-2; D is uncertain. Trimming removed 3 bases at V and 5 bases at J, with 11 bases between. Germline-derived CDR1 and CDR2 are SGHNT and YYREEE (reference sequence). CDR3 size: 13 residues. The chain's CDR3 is CASSSDGVYGYTF. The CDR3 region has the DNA TGTGCCAGCAGCTCAGACGGGGTTTATGGCTACACCTTC.

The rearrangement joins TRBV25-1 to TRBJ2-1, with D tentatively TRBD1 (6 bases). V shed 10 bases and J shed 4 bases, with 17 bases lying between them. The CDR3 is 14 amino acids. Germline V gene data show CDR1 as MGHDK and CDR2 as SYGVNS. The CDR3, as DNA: TGTGCCACTGTTGGAGACAGGCTTTACAATGAGCAGTTCTTC. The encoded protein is CATVGDRLYNEQFF. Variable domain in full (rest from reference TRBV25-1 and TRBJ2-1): EADIYQTPRYLVIGTGKKITLECSQTMGHDKMYWYQQDPGMELHLIHYSYGVNSTEKGDLSSESTVSRIRTEHFPLTLESARPSHTSQYLCATVGDRLYNEQFFGPGTRLTVL.

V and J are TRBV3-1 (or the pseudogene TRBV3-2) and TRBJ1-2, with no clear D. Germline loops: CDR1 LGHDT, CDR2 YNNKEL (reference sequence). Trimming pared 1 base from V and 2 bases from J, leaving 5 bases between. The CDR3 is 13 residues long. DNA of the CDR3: TGTGCCAGCAGCCAAGCCAGGAACTATGGCTACACCTTC. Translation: CASSQARNYGYTF.

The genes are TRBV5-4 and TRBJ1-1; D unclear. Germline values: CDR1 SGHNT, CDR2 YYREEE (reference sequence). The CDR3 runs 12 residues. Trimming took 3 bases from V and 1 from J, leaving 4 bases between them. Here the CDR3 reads CASSWQNTEAFF. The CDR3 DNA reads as TGTGCCAGCAGCTGGCAGAACACTGAAGCTTTCTTT.

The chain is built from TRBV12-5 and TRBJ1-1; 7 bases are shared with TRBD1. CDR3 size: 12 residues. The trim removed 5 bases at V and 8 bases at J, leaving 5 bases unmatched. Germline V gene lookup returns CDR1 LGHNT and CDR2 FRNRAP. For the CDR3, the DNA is TGTGCTAGTGGTCCCAACAGGGGAGAAGCTTTCTTT. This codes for CASGPNRGEAFF.

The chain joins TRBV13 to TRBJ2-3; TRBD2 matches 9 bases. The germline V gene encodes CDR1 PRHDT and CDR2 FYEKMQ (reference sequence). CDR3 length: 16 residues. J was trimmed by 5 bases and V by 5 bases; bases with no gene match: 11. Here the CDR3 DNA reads TGTGCCAGCAGCCCACCTAGCGGGGCGCGGGTAGATACGCAGTATTTT. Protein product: CASSPPSGARVDTQYF.

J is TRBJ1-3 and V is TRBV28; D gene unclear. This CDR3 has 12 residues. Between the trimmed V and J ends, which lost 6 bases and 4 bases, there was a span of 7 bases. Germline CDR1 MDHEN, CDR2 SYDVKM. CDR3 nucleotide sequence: TGTGCCAGCAGGGTAGCCGGAAACACCATATATTTT. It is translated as CASRVAGNTIYF.

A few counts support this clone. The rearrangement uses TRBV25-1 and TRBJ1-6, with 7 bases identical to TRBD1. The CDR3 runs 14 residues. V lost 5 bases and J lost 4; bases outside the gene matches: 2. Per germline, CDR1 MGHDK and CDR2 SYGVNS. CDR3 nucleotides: TGTGCCAGCAGTTTACAGGGGTATAATTCACCCCTCCACTTT. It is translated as CASSLQGYNSPLHF.

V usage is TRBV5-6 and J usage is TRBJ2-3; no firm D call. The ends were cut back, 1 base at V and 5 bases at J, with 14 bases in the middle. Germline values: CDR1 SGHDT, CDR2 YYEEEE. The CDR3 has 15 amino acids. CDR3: CASSLIHFRGDTQYF. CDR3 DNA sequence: TGTGCCAGCAGCTTGATCCACTTCAGAGGAGATACGCAGTATTTT.

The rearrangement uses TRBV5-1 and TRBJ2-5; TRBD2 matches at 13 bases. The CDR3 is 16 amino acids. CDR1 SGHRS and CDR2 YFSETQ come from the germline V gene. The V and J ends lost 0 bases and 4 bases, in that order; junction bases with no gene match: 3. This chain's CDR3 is CASSLGLAGGGETQYF. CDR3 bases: TGCGCCAGCAGCTTGGGACTAGCGGGGGGAGGAGAGACCCAGTACTTC.

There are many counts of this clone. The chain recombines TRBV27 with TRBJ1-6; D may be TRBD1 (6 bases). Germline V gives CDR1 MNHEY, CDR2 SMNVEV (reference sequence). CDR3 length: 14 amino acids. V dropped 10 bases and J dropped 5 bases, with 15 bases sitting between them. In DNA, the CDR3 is TGTGCCACCTCGGGACACCTAAATAATTCACCCCTCCACTTT. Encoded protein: CATSGHLNNSPLHF.

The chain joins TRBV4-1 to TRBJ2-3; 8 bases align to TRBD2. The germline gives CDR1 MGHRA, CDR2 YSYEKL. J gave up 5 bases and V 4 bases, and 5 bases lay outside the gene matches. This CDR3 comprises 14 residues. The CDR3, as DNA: TGCGCCAGCAGCCCCTCGGGAGGGCAAGATACGCAGTATTTT. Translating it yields CASSPSGGQDTQYF.

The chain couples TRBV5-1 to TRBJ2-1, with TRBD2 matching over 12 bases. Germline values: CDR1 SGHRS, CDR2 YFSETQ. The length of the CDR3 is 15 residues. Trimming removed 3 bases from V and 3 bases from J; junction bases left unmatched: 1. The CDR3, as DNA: TGCGCCAGCAGCTCTAGCGGGGGGGACTACAATGAGCAGTTCTTC. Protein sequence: CASSSSGGDYNEQFF.

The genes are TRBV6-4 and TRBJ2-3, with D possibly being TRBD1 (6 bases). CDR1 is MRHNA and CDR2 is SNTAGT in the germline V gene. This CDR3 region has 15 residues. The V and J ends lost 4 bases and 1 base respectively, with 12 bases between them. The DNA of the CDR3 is TGTGCCAGCAGTGTACAGGGCGGCGGCACAGATACGCAGTATTTT. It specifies CASSVQGGGTDTQYF.

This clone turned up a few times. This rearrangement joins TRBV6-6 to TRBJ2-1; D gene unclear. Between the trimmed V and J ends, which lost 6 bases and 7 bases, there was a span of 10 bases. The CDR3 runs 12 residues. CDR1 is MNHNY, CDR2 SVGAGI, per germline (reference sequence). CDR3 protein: CASSPVRNEQFF. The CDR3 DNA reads TGTGCCAGCAGCCCAGTTCGTAATGAGCAGTTCTTC.